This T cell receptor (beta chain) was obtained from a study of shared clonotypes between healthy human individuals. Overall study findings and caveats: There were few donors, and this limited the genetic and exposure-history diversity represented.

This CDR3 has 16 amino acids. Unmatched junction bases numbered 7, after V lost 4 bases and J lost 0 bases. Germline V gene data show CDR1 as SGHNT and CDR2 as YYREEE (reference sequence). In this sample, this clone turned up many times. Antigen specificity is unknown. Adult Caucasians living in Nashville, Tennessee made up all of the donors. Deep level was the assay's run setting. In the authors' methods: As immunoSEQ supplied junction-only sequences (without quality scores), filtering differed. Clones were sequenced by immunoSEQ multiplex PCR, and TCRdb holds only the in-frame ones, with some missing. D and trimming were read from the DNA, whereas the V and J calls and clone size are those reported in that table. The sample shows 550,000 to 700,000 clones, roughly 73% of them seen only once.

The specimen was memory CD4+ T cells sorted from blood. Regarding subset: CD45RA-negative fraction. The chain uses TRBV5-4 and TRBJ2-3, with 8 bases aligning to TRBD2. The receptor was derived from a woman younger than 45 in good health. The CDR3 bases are TGTGCCAGCAGCCTGCGACTAGCGCCTAGCACAGATACGCAGTATTTT. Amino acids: CASSLRLAPSTDTQYF.